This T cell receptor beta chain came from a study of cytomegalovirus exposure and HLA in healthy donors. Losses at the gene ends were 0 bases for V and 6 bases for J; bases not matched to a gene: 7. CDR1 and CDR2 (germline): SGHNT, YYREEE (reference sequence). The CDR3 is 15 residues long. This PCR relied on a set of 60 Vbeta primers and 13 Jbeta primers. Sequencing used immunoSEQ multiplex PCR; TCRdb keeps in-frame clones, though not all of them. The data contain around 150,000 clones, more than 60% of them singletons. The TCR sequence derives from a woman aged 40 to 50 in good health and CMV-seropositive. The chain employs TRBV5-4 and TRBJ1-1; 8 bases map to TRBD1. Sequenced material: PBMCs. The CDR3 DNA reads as TGTGCCAGCAGCTTGGCGGCAGGGGGCTCGGCTGAAGCTTTCTTT. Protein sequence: CASSLAAGGSAEAFF.